This TCR beta chain stems from a study of T cells after yellow fever vaccination. Turning to this clonotype: Its antigen is unknown.

Trimming pared 7 bases from V and 7 bases from J, leaving 19 bases between. CDR1 and CDR2 (germline): LNHDA, SQIVND (reference sequence). The CDR3 is made up of 14 amino acids. Template-switching 5'RACE yielded the TCR cDNA; a universal primer site and UMIs were added in the process. Via MiXCR, TCRdb re-called the 5' RACE reads, giving one row per CDR3 protein. The sample holds approximately 69,000 distinct CDR3 sequences, around 5% seen once. Whole-study findings and limits: Researchers noted that a small share of clonotypes showed up in both CD4 and CD8 compartments. The study found a weaker secondary response that peaked faster, day 5 versus 15.

The chain employs TRBV19 and TRBJ1-2; D perhaps matches TRBD1 (5 bases). The specimen comprised CD4+ T cells sorted from PBMCs, sampled around 14 days after the first yellow fever vaccination. This receptor was identified in a man aged 18 to 30 who received the YFV17D yellow fever vaccine. The CDR3 DNA reads TGTGCCAGTACAATCACAGGAGAGTTCCGTGGCTACACCTTC. Translated, it gives CASTITGEFRGYTF.